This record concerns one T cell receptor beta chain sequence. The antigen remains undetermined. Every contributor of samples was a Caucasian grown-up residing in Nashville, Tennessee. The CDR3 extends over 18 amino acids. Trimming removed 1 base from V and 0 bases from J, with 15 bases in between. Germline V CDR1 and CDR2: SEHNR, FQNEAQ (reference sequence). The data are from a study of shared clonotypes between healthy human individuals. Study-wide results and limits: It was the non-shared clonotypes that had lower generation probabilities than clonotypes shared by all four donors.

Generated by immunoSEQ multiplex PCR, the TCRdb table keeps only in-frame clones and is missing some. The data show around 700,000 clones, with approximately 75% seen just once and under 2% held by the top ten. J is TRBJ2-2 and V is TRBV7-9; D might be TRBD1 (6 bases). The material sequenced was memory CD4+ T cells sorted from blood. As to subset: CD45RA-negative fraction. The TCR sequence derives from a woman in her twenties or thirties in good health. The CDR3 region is CASSLGGSRGANTGELFF. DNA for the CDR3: TGTGCCAGCAGCTTAGGGGGTAGCAGGGGAGCGAACACCGGGGAGCTGTTTTTT.